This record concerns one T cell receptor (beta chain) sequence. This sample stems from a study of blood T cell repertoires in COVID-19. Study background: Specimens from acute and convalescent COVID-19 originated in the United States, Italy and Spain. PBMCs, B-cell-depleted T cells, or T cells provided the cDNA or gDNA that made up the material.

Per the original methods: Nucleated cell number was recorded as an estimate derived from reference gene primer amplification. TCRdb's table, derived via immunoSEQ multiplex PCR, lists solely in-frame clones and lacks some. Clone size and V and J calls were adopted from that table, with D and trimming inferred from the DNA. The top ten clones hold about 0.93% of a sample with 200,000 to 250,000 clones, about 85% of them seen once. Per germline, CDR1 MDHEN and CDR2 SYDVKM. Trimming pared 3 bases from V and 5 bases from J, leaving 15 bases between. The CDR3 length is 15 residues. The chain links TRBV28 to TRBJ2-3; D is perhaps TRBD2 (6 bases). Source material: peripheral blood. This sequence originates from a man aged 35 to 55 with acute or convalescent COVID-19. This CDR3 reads CASSFGSSERDTQYF. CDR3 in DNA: TGTGCCAGCAGTTTTGGGTCTAGCGAAAGAGATACGCAGTATTTT. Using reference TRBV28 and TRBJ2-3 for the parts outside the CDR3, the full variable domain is DVKVTQSSRYLVKRTGEKVFLECVQDMDHENMFWYRQDPGLGLRLIYFSYDVKMKEKGDIPEGYSVSREKKERFSLILESASTNQTSMYLCASSFGSSERDTQYFGPGTRLTVL.